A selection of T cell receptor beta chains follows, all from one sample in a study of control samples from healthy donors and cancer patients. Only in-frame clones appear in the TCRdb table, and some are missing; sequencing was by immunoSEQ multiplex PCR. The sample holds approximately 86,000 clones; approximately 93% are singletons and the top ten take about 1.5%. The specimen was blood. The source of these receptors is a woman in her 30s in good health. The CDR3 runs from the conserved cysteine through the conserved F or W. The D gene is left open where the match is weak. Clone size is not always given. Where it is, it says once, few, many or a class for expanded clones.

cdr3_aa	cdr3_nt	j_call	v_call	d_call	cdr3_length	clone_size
CASSSINEQFF	TGTGCCAGCAGTTCGATCAATGAGCAGTTCTTC	TRBJ2-1	TRBV12-3/TRBV12-4	.	11	.
CASSTRDRSNYGYTF	TGTGCCAGCAGCACCCGGGACAGGAGCAACTATGGCTACACCTTC	TRBJ1-2	TRBV9	TRBD1	15	.
CASSVGLANGGTDTQYF	TGTGCCAGCAGCGTGGGACTAGCTAACGGTGGCACAGATACGCAGTATTTT	TRBJ2-3	TRBV9	TRBD2	17	once
CASSTRTSTADTQYF	TGTGCCAGTAGTACCAGGACATCCACCGCCGATACGCAGTATTTT	TRBJ2-3	TRBV19	.	15	.
CASSQRNTEAFF	TGTGCCAGTAGCCAGAGGAACACTGAAGCTTTCTTT	TRBJ1-1	TRBV19	.	12	.
CASSEGLSYNEQFF	TGTGCCAGCAGCGAAGGACTCTCATACAATGAGCAGTTCTTC	TRBJ2-1	TRBV9	.	14	.
CASSKDRGLYSNQPQHF	TGTGCCAGCAGCAAAGACAGGGGGCTGTATAGCAATCAGCCCCAGCATTTT	TRBJ1-5	TRBV21-1	.	17	.
CASSPDGGWGNTIYF	TGTGCCAGCAGCCCGGACGGAGGCTGGGGAAACACCATATATTTT	TRBJ1-3	TRBV3-1/TRBV3-2	.	15	.
CASSPQAGDQPQHF	TGCGCCAGCAGCCCCCAGGCTGGGGATCAGCCCCAGCATTTT	TRBJ1-5	TRBV5-1	.	14	.
CASSPFPQGTGGRETQYF	TGTGCCAGCAGCCCCTTCCCCCAAGGGACAGGGGGCAGGGAGACCCAGTACTTC	TRBJ2-5	TRBV5-4	TRBD1	18	.
CATSVQGLRYGNSPLHF	TGTGCCACCAGTGTACAGGGGCTAAGATATGGAAATTCACCCCTCCACTTT	TRBJ1-6	TRBV24-1	TRBD1	17	.
CASGTVSIGGYTF	TGTGCCAGCGGGACAGTGTCTATAGGGGGCTACACCTTC	TRBJ1-2	TRBV6-5	TRBD1	13	.
CASSQVKEVKTQYF	TGTGCCAGCAGCCAAGTAAAGGAGGTGAAGACCCAGTACTTC	TRBJ2-5	TRBV3-1/TRBV3-2	.	14	.
CASTASGGAGEQYF	TGTGCCAGCACTGCCAGCGGGGGGGCGGGTGAGCAGTACTTC	TRBJ2-7	TRBV6-5	TRBD2	14	.
CASSRKRPASSYNSPLHF	TGTGCCAGCAGCCGAAAACGGCCGGCGAGCTCCTATAATTCACCCCTCCACTTT	TRBJ1-6	TRBV14	.	18	.
CASSLSDTPLHF	TGTGCCAGCAGCCTGAGTGATACACCCCTCCACTTT	TRBJ1-6	TRBV3-1/TRBV3-2	.	12	.
CASSPSGTGSEQFF	TGTGCCAGCAGCCCCAGCGGGACAGGGAGTGAGCAGTTCTTC	TRBJ2-1	TRBV7-8	TRBD1	14	.
CASSFLAGAFNEQFF	TGTGCCAGCAGCTTTTTAGCGGGGGCCTTCAATGAGCAGTTCTTC	TRBJ2-1	TRBV7-9	TRBD2	15	.
CASSLAPLGGIIDEQFF	TGTGCCAGCAGCTTAGCACCACTAGGGGGGATTATTGATGAGCAGTTCTTC	TRBJ2-1	TRBV7-6	.	17	.
CASSYPKGGGGYEQFF	TGTGCCAGCAGCTACCCCAAAGGGGGCGGAGGTTATGAGCAGTTCTTC	TRBJ2-1	TRBV7-2	TRBD1	16	.
CASSSPDRSNQPQHF	TGTGCCAGCAGTTCCCCCGACCGGAGCAATCAGCCCCAGCATTTT	TRBJ1-5	TRBV28	.	15	.
CASRTGDTEAFF	TGTGCCAGCAGAACAGGAGACACTGAAGCTTTCTTT	TRBJ1-1	TRBV3-1/TRBV3-2	.	12	.
CASNGLTGSDTQYF	TGTGCCAGCAATGGACTAACGGGTTCAGATACGCAGTATTTT	TRBJ2-3	TRBV6-5	.	14	.
CASSIGRGRTNYGYTF	TGTGCCAGTAGTATAGGGCGGGGGCGGACTAACTATGGCTACACCTTC	TRBJ1-2	TRBV19	.	16	.
CASSYGGNSNQPQHF	TGTGCCAGCAGTTATGGGGGAAATAGCAATCAGCCCCAGCATTTT	TRBJ1-5	TRBV6-6	.	15	.
CASSIVVGLRNYGYTF	TGTGCCAGTAGTATCGTAGTTGGGTTGCGCAACTATGGCTACACCTTC	TRBJ1-2	TRBV19	.	16	.
CASSLGLAKSDEQFF	TGTGCCAGCAGCCTGGGACTAGCCAAAAGCGATGAGCAGTTCTTC	TRBJ2-1	TRBV3-1/TRBV3-2	TRBD2	15	.
CASSSGQGGRLYTF	TGTGCCAGCAGTTCTGGACAGGGTGGAAGATTGTACACCTTC	TRBJ1-2	TRBV28	TRBD1	14	.
CASSQPTRAPKNIQYF	TGCGCCAGCAGCCAACCGACCAGGGCCCCCAAAAACATTCAGTACTTC	TRBJ2-4	TRBV4-1	.	16	.
CASAGGNYGYTF	TGTGCCAGCGCAGGGGGCAACTATGGCTACACCTTC	TRBJ1-2	TRBV18	TRBD1	12	.
CASSVWSSSTDTQYF	TGTGCCAGCAGCGTGTGGTCTTCGAGCACAGATACGCAGTATTTT	TRBJ2-3	TRBV9	.	15	.
CSVRAGGNTEAFF	TGCAGCGTTCGGGCAGGGGGGAACACTGAAGCTTTCTTT	TRBJ1-1	TRBV29-1	TRBD1	13	.
CASSFSDRIFHLNEQFF	TGTGCCAGCAGCTTCTCGGACAGGATATTCCATTTAAATGAGCAGTTCTTC	TRBJ2-1	TRBV5-8	TRBD1	17	.
CASSDPGQGESKNTGELFF	TGCGCCAGCAGTGATCCGGGACAGGGCGAGTCCAAGAACACCGGGGAGCTGTTTTTT	TRBJ2-2	TRBV10-1	TRBD1	19	.
CASSLSFLRANEQFF	TGCGCCAGCAGCTTGAGTTTTTTGCGGGCCAATGAGCAGTTCTTC	TRBJ2-1	TRBV5-1	.	15	.
CSARKGGTIYF	TGCAGTGCTAGAAAAGGGGGGACCATATATTTT	TRBJ1-3	TRBV20-1	.	11	.
CASSLDPSEGGYTF	TGTGCCAGCAGCTTAGATCCTTCAGAAGGGGGCTACACCTTC	TRBJ1-2	TRBV11-2	.	14	.
CASSRDRRWTGELFF	TGTGCCAGCAGCCGGGACAGGCGTTGGACCGGGGAGCTGTTTTTT	TRBJ2-2	TRBV14	TRBD1	15	.
CASSLQGVVGYTF	TGTGCCAGCAGCTTGCAGGGGGTCGTGGGCTACACCTTC	TRBJ1-2	TRBV7-8	TRBD1	13	.
CASTRERNQPQHF	TGTGCCAGCACAAGGGAACGCAATCAGCCCCAGCATTTT	TRBJ1-5	TRBV6-5	.	13	.
CASSHPVGEAINTGELFF	TGCGCCAGCAGTCATCCGGTAGGCGAAGCTATTAACACCGGGGAGCTGTTTTTT	TRBJ2-2	TRBV5-1	.	18	.
CASSEVAENYEQYF	TGTGCCAGCAGTGAAGTAGCGGAGAACTACGAGCAGTACTTC	TRBJ2-7	TRBV6-1	.	14	.
CASSSGPTLSGNTEAFF	TGTGCCAGCAGCTCCGGCCCTACCCTCAGTGGGAACACTGAAGCTTTCTTT	TRBJ1-1	TRBV7-6	.	17	.
CASSRLGIGQYF	TGTGCCAGCAGTCGTCTCGGGATTGGGCAGTATTTT	TRBJ2-3	TRBV12-3/TRBV12-4	.	12	.
CASSPAGDYGYTF	TGTGCCAGCAGTCCGGCAGGCGATTATGGCTACACCTTC	TRBJ1-2	TRBV7-9	.	13	.
CASSPSGTNSPKNIQYF	TGTGCCAGCAGCCCTAGCGGGACTAACTCCCCCAAAAACATTCAGTACTTC	TRBJ2-4	TRBV9	TRBD2	17	.
CASSHTSLDTQYF	TGTGCCAGCAGCCATACTAGTCTGGATACGCAGTATTTT	TRBJ2-3	TRBV12-3/TRBV12-4	.	13	.
CAISATWQGYHNEQFF	TGTGCCATCAGTGCGACCTGGCAAGGGTACCACAATGAGCAGTTCTTC	TRBJ2-1	TRBV10-3	.	16	.
CASSRRGGDQPQHF	TGCGCCAGCAGCAGACGGGGGGGAGATCAGCCCCAGCATTTT	TRBJ1-5	TRBV5-1	.	14	.
CASTEGSSGANVLTF	TGTGCCAGTACGGAGGGTTCTTCAGGGGCCAACGTCCTGACTTTC	TRBJ2-6	TRBV19	.	15	.
CASSRWGGETQYF	TGTGCCAGCAGCCGATGGGGCGGAGAGACCCAGTACTTC	TRBJ2-5	TRBV7-2	.	13	.